Below are 13 T cell receptor beta chains sequenced from a single sample in a study of regulatory T cells in long-lasting Graves disease. Time point noted: newly diagnosed GD, antithyroid drugs for less than 3 months. Extracted PBMC RNA gave rise to the TCR library. Relying on iRepertoire HTBI primers and Arm-PCR of CDR3 regions, the team built TCR beta libraries. From the multiplex PCR reads, TCRdb called clonotypes with MiXCR, one entry per CDR3 protein. The table records 400,000 to 550,000 distinct CDR3 sequences, about a sixth of them present only once. In addition, the sample was reused for a study of T cells in Graves' hyperthyroidism and ophthalmopathy.

Specimen: peripheral blood mononuclear cells (PBMCs), collected at new diagnosis, from a patient treated with antithyroid drugs. These receptors all stem from a woman under 40 with Graves disease.

Regarding this clonotype: A much larger clone is a single base away; this may be a read error. The V gene is TRBV12-5, the J gene TRBJ2-5; 8 bases are a match to TRBD2. Germline V gives CDR1 LGHNT, CDR2 FRNRAP. The V and J ends lost 8 bases and 11 bases, in that order; junction bases with no gene match: 22. CDR3 size: 16 residues. The CDR3 nucleotides are TGTGCTAGTTCCCCACTGAGTAGCGGGATGAGCAATGAGCAGTACTTC. This gives the protein CASSPLSSGMSNEQYF.

This clonotype was seen a handful of times. This sequence joins TRBV7-9 and TRBJ2-2; 7 nucleotides match TRBD2. The CDR3 length is 16 residues. CDR1 SEHNR and CDR2 FQNEAQ come from the germline V gene (reference sequence). Trimming took 4 bases from V and 9 from J; bases not matched to a gene: 14. CDR3 DNA: TGTGCCAGCAGCTCACCAGGGAGGGTAGAGGCCCGGGAGCTGTTTTTT. Its translation is CASSSPGRVEARELFF.

This clonotype was seen only a few times. J is TRBJ2-7 and V is TRBV6-2 or TRBV6-3, with D possibly TRBD2 on 7 matching bases. The V end lost 3 bases, the J end lost 7 bases, and 16 bases lay between the germline ends. This CDR3 contains 14 residues. CDR1 and CDR2 from the germline V gene are MNHEY and SVGEGT. The CDR3 loop is CASSYLGGASEQYF. CDR3 sequence (DNA): TGTGCCAGCAGTTATTTGGGGGGGGCGAGTGAGCAGTACTTC.

As regards this clonotype: This may stem from a read error, because a much larger clone lies one nucleotide away. The CDR3 protein is CAGSQDSNRGDTQYF. The CDR3 nucleotides are TGTGCCGGCAGCCAAGATTCTAACAGGGGAGATACGCAGTATTTT. The gene calls are TRBV4-2 and TRBJ2-3; 7 nucleotides match TRBD1. This CDR3 comprises 15 residues. The germline CDR1 and CDR2 sequences are LGHNA and YNFKEQ.

V gene TRBV5-6 combines with J gene TRBJ2-1, with D perhaps TRBD2 (5 bases). The CDR3 spans 13 residues. Germline lookup yields CDR1 SGHDT and CDR2 YYEEEE. V gave up 4 bases and J gave up 9 bases, with 14 bases separating them. The DNA of the CDR3 is TGTGCCAGCAGCCCCGTGCTAGCAGCTGAGCAGTTCTTC. Translation gives CASSPVLAAEQFF.

A remark on this clonotype: A much larger clone is a single base away; this may be a read error. V is TRBV9 and J is TRBJ2-5, with D perhaps TRBD2 (5 bases). Germline loops: CDR1 SGDLS, CDR2 YYNGEE. The CDR3 is 12 amino acids. V lost 0 bases and J 7 bases, leaving 7 bases between the germline ends. CDR3 DNA: TGTGCCAGCAGCGTAGAAGGAGGGACCCAGTACTTC. It codes for CASSVEGGTQYF.

This clonotype showed up many times. J is TRBJ1-2 and V is TRBV20-1, with D hard to call. The CDR3 spans 11 residues. V lost 3 bases and J lost 6, with 8 bases in between. Germline V lookup: CDR1 DFQATT, CDR2 SNEGSKA (reference sequence). The CDR3 DNA sequence: TGCAGTGCTAGGGGGAGCAATGGCTACACCTTC. Translating it yields CSARGSNGYTF.

Ten or more counts support this clonotype. V and J are TRBV6-1 and TRBJ1-2, with D possibly being TRBD1 (5 bases). This CDR3 has 13 residues. Germline CDR1 MNHNS, CDR2 SASEGT. Trimming shortened V by 7 bases and J by 5 bases, and 14 bases separated the two germline ends. Written as DNA, the CDR3 is TGTGCCAGCACCCCGGCAAGGGGTTATGGCTACACCTTC. Amino acid sequence: CASTPARGYGYTF.

This clonotype appeared many times. The rearrangement uses TRBV11-2 and TRBJ2-3; D remains unclear. Germline assignment: CDR1 SGHAT and CDR2 FQNNGV. This CDR3 region has 16 residues. The V end was cut by 4 bases, the J end by 3 bases, with 17 bases between. The CDR3 is CASSSIHRKRTDTQYF. The CDR3 DNA follows: TGTGCCAGCAGCTCGATCCATAGGAAGAGAACAGATACGCAGTATTTT.

The chain uses TRBV6-2 or TRBV6-3 and TRBJ1-3, with D uncertain. The CDR3 spans 14 residues. The V end was cut by 5 bases, the J end by 9 bases, with 17 bases between. Germline-derived CDR1 and CDR2 are MNHEY and SVGEGT. The CDR3 is CASSAPGRVTTIYF. The DNA of the CDR3 is TGTGCCAGCAGTGCACCTGGGCGGGTTACCACCATATATTTT.

This clonotype appeared many times. A read error may produce the germline difference seen at one junction end. The chain combines TRBV5-1 with TRBJ2-3; 12 bases line up with TRBD2. This CDR3 has 16 amino acids. CDR1 and CDR2 from the germline V gene are SGHRS and YFSETQ. CDR3 sequence (DNA): TGTGCCAGCAGTCTTGGACTAGCGGGATACACAGATACGCAGTATTTT. Its protein is CASSLGLAGYTDTQYF. Full variable domain (outside the CDR3, taken from reference TRBV5-1 and TRBJ2-3): KAGVTQTPRYLIKTRGQQVTLSCSPISGHRSVSWYQQTPGQGLQFLFEYFSETQRNKGNFPGRFSGRQFSNSRSEMNVSTLELGDSALYLCASSLGLAGYTDTQYFGPGTRLTVL.

This clonotype was seen many times. The chain links TRBV3-1 to TRBJ1-1; no clear D gene. Trimming pared 0 bases from V and 4 bases from J, leaving 9 bases between. The CDR3 covers 14 residues. The V gene's germline CDR1 is LGHDT and CDR2 YNNKEL (reference sequence). In DNA form, the CDR3 reads TGTGCCAGCAGCCAAGATTGGGATATCACTGAAGCTTTCTTT. It encodes CASSQDWDITEAFF. The variable domain in full, with the rest retrieved from reference TRBV3-1 and TRBJ1-1, is DTAVSQTPKYLVTQMGNDKSIKCEQNLGHDTMYWYKQDSKKFLKIMFSYNNKELIINETVPNRFSPKSPDKAHLNLHINSLELGDSAVYFCASSQDWDITEAFFGQGTRLTVV.

This clonotype was recorded at least ten times. The chain couples TRBV7-9 to TRBJ2-1; D remains unclear. Per the germline V gene, CDR1 is SEHNR and CDR2 is FQNEAQ (reference sequence). This CDR3 is 20 amino acids long. V lost 1 base, J lost 0 bases, and 22 bases lay in between. In DNA form, the CDR3 reads TGTGCCAGCAGCTTAGACGCTACAACCCGCTATTGGAGCTCCTACAATGAGCAGTTCTTC. It specifies CASSLDATTRYWSSYNEQFF.